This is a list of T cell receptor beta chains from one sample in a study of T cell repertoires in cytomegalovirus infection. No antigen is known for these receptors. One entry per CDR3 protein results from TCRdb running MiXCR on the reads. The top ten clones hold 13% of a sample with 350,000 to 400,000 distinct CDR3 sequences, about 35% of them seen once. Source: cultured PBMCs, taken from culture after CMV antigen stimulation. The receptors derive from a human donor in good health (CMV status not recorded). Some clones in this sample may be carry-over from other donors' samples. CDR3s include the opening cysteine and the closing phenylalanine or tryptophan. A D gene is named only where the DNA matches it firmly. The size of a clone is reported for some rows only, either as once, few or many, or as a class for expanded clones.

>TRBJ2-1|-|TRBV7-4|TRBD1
CASSLDRAFYNEQFF
TGTGCCAGTAGCCTCGACAGGGCGTTTTACAATGAGCAGTTCTTC
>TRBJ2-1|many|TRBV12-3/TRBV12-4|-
CASSSTPDLREFF
TGTGCCAGCAGTTCGACTCCTGATTTAAGGGAGTTCTTC
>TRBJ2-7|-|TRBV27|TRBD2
CASSPLAGVYEQYF
TGTGCCAGCAGTCCTCTAGCGGGAGTTTACGAGCAGTACTTC
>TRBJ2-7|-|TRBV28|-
CASSLERTTVVEQYF
TGTGCCAGCAGTTTAGAGAGGACGACAGTCGTCGAGCAGTACTTC
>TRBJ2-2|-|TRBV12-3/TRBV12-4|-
CASKEGLSTGELFF
TGTGCCAGCAAAGAGGGACTTTCCACCGGGGAGCTGTTTTTT
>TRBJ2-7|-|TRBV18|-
CASSPRGVEVLGSYEQYF
TGTGCCAGCTCACCAAGAGGGGTGGAGGTTTTGGGATCCTACGAGCAGTACTTC
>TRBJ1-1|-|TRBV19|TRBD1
CASSIRGDRVNTEAFF
TGTGCCAGTAGTATAAGGGGGGACAGGGTCAACACTGAAGCTTTCTTT
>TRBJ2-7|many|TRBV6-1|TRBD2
CATSLAGHYEQYF
TGTGCCACCAGTTTAGCGGGCCACTACGAGCAGTACTTC
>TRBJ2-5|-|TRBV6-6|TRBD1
CASSGQGEETQYF
TGTGCCAGCAGTGGACAGGGTGAAGAGACCCAGTACTTC
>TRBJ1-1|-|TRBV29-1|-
CSVAGLMNTEAFF
TGCAGCGTTGCAGGCCTCATGAACACTGAAGCTTTCTTT
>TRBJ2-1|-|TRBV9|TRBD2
CASSVGLAGVYEQFF
TGTGCCAGCAGCGTGGGGCTAGCGGGAGTCTATGAGCAGTTCTTC
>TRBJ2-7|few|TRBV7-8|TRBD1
CASSLAPARGSTYEQYF
TGTGCCAGCAGCTTAGCGCCGGCCAGGGGGTCTACCTACGAGCAGTACTTC
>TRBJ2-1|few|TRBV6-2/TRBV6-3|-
CASSYSRSTSSDNEQFF
TGTGCCAGCAGTTACTCGAGGTCTACTAGTTCGGACAATGAGCAGTTCTTC
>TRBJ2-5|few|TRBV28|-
CASSPQSSRKTQYF
TGTGCCAGCAGTCCCCAGAGTTCAAGAAAGACCCAGTACTTC
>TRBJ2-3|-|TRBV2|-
CASGKTDTQYF
TGTGCCAGCGGGAAGACAGATACGCAGTATTTT
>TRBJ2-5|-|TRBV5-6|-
CASSSLWDGGENQYF
TGTGCCAGCAGCTCCCTTTGGGATGGTGGAGAGAACCAGTACTTC
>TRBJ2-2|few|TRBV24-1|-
CATSDAAAGYTGELFF
TGTGCCACCAGTGACGCGGCCGCCGGCTACACCGGGGAGCTGTTTTTT
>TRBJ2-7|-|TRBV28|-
CASSLMGDHSYEQYF
TGTGCCAGCAGTTTAATGGGGGATCACTCCTACGAGCAGTACTTC
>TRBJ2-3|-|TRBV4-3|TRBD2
CASSQDRSSGTQYF
TGCGCCAGCAGCCAAGATCGATCCAGCGGGACTCAGTATTTT
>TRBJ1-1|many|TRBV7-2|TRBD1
CASSLAGTGANTEAFF
TGTGCCAGCAGCTTAGCCGGGACAGGGGCGAACACTGAAGCTTTCTTT
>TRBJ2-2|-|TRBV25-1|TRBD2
CATAGLGATGELFF
TGTGCCACCGCGGGACTAGGAGCGACCGGGGAGCTGTTTTTT
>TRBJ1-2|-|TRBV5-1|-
CASSLEQYYGYTF
TGCGCCAGCAGCTTGGAACAGTACTATGGCTACACCTTC